The 24 T cell receptor delta chains below all came from one sample that was sequenced in a study of human gamma delta and Vdelta1 T cells. TCRdb repeated clone calling on the PCR reads with CATT. The sample holds approximately 6,000 delta-chain clones, roughly a tenth seen once. Sequenced sample: naive CD27+ Vdelta1 gamma-delta T cells from blood. These receptors all stem from a human donor in good health.

This clone turned up a few times. This is likely an artifact of a read error, given a far larger clone one base away. The sample carries other DNA sequences with the same CDR3. The V gene is TRDV1, the J gene TRDJ1; 11 bases are a match to TRDD3. Germline CDR1 is TSWWSYY and CDR2 is QGS. The CDR3 is made up of 21 amino acids. CDR3 sequence reads: CALGDHQALSGGYSLADKLIF. The CDR3 DNA reads TGTGCTCTTGGGGATCACCAGGCCCTGTCTGGGGGATACTCTTTAGCCGATAAGCTCATCTTT.

For this clone: The TCRdb protein, from a much larger clone, departs from this DNA's translation at residue 11, likely by read error; the protein shown derives from the DNA. V is TRDV1 and J is TRDJ1; D remains ambiguous. V shed 0 bases and J shed 0 bases, with 20 bases lying between them. CDR3 length: 19 residues. Germline V gene data show CDR1 as TSWWSYY and CDR2 as QGS. CDR3 nucleotide sequence: TGTGCTCTTGGGGAACTTACTAGGATGCGGTGGAGGAACACCGATAAACTCATCTTT. The encoded protein is CALGELTRMRWRNTDKLIF.

Comments on this clone: TCRdb's entry gives the protein of a much larger clone, which mismatches this DNA's translation at residue 14, likely from a read error; the protein reported here is translated from the DNA. The rearrangement joins TRDV1 to TRDJ1; 10 bases match TRDD3. Per germline, CDR1 TSWWSYY and CDR2 QGS. The CDR3 is 16 amino acids. CDR3 loop: CALGELSHWGIDKHIF. In nucleotides, the CDR3 is TGTGCTCTTGGGGAACTCAGTCACTGGGGGATCGATAAACACATCTTT.

The sample holds a few counts of this clone. Given a much more abundant clone one base away, this may be a read error. Other DNA sequences within the sample encode an identical CDR3. V gene TRDV1 combines with J gene TRDJ1; D might be TRDD2 (5 bases). The CDR3 spans 18 residues. Per the germline V gene, CDR1 is TSWWSYY and CDR2 is QGS. V was cut by 3 bases and J by 0 bases, with 20 bases left in between. The CDR3 nucleotides read TGTGCTCTTGGGGATACCCTACGTTCCCCCCAGTACACCGATAAACTCATCTTT. Amino acids: CALGDTLRSPQYTDKLIF.

This clone was detected a few times. This may come from a read error, since a much larger clone is one base off. This same CDR3 is encoded by further DNA sequences in the sample. The V and J genes are TRDV1 and TRDJ1; TRDD3 matches 10 bases. This CDR3 has 19 amino acids. The V gene's germline CDR1 is TSWWSYY and CDR2 QGS. The CDR3 spells CALGELRPTGGFHTDKLIF. CDR3 DNA sequence: TGTGCTCTTGGGGAACTGCGACCTACTGGGGGATTTCACACCGATAAGCTCATCTTT.

About this clone: A single base is all that separates this from a far larger clone, so a read error is likely. The rearrangement uses TRDV1 and TRDJ1; D uncertain. This CDR3 comprises 21 residues. Trimming cost V 1 base and J 4 bases, with 31 bases left between them. Germline values: CDR1 TSWWSYY, CDR2 QGS. This CDR3 is CALGEPRVATSLPRGLDKLIF. CDR3 sequence (DNA): TGTGCTCTTGGGGAACCTCGAGTGGCTACCAGCCTGCCCCGTGGACTCGATAAACTCATCTTT.

As for this clone: A far larger clone differs by one base, so this is likely a read error. The chain employs TRDV1 and TRDJ1; a possible D gene is TRDD2 (5 bases). CDR1 is TSWWSYY and CDR2 is QGS in the germline V gene. The CDR3 spans 24 residues. This CDR3 is CALGERAYNRLPVLGTAYTDKPIF. CDR3 sequence (DNA): TGTGCTCTTGGGGAACGCGCATATAATCGTCTCCCTGTACTTGGAACGGCCTACACCGATAAACCCATCTTT.

The sample holds a few counts of this clone. This sequence joins TRDV1 and TRDJ1; D perhaps matches TRDD3 (6 bases). Germline CDR1 TSWWSYY, CDR2 QGS. This CDR3 is 19 amino acids long. V was clipped by 0 bases and J by 8 bases, with 28 bases between them. As DNA, the CDR3 is TGTGCTCTTGGGGAACTAGTAGGGCTACGATGTACTGGGAACGAAAAACTCATCTTT. This gives the protein CALGELVGLRCTGNEKLIF.

In the case of this clone: A read error likely explains why the TCRdb protein, taken from a much larger clone, differs from this DNA's translation at residue 18; the protein shown is translated from the DNA. The chain has TRDV1 and TRDJ1; D is unresolved. The V gene's germline CDR1 is TSWWSYY and CDR2 QGS. The CDR3 spans 20 residues. The CDR3 region is CALGARRAGRLVLRTDKPIF. CDR3 sequence (DNA): TGTGCTCTTGGGGCTAGACGAGCTGGTCGCTTAGTACTGAGGACCGATAAACCCATCTTT.

This clone has a handful of counts. This clone may be a read error of a much larger clone one base away. The rearrangement joins TRDV1 to TRDJ1; 9 nucleotides agree with TRDD3. From germline, CDR1 is TSWWSYY and CDR2 QGS. V shed 1 base, J shed 6 bases, and the junction held 15 bases outside the gene matches. CDR3 length: 18 residues. In DNA, the CDR3 is TGTGCTCTTGGGGAACCCCAATCCCGCGTACTGGGGGAGAATAAACTCATCTTT. Amino acids: CALGEPQSRVLGENKLIF.

As to this clone: A read error may be the cause here, since a much bigger clone is one base away. The chain joins TRDV1 to TRDJ1, with a weak D call TRDD3 (5 bases). The V gene's germline CDR1 is TSWWSYY and CDR2 QGS. The CDR3 has 22 residues. Trimming stripped 4 bases from V and 4 bases from J, with 37 bases between. CDR3 DNA sequence: TGTGCTCTTGGGGGCCTATCGCCTAAACCCCGGCGATACATTACCGCCGGCGATAAACTCATCTTT. It codes for CALGGLSPKPRRYITAGDKLIF.

This clone was seen more than once but under ten times. Different DNA sequences within this sample yield the same CDR3. The V call is TRAV29/DV5, the J call TRDJ1; 11 bases are a match to TRDD3. The V gene's germline CDR1 is NSMFDY and CDR2 ISSIKDK. The CDR3 is made up of 13 amino acids. The CDR3 coding sequence is TGTTCCCCCCTCTGGGGGATACACCGCGGGCTCATCTTT. Its protein is CSPLWGIHRGLIF.

Remarks on this clone: This may stem from a read error, because a much larger clone lies one nucleotide away. The J gene is TRDJ1, the V gene TRDV1, with 7 bases identical to TRDD3. Germline V lookup: CDR1 TSWWSYY, CDR2 QGS. The CDR3 extends over 30 amino acids. Germline trimming cut 2 bases from V and 0 bases from J; bases unmatched to any gene: 48. The CDR3 reads CALGEYPPLTSRDYWGNSAYRYTDTDKLIF. The CDR3 DNA sequence: TGTGCTCTTGGGGAATATCCCCCGTTAACTTCCCGCGATTACTGGGGCAATTCCGCGTATCGGTACACCGACACCGATAAACTCATCTTT.

By share of the sample, this clone is medium-sized. The rearrangement uses TRDV1 and TRDJ1; 8 bases line up with TRDD3. After removal of 4 bases from V and 0 bases from J, the junction contained 19 bases not matched to a gene. CDR3 length: 20 residues. Germline V CDR1 and CDR2: TSWWSYY, QGS. CDR3 region: CALGGRREGILTLYTDKLIF. The DNA of the CDR3 is TGTGCTCTTGGGGGCAGACGCGAGGGGATACTTACCTTGTACACCGATAAACTCATCTTT.

On this clone: With a much larger clone just one base away, this may be a read error. In the same sample, other DNA sequences code for this CDR3. This rearrangement joins TRDV1 to TRDJ1; 7 bases are a match to TRDD3. CDR1 is TSWWSYY, CDR2 QGS, per germline. With V trimmed by 2 bases and J by 1 base, 37 bases remained unmatched. This CDR3 has 26 amino acids. In DNA, the CDR3 is TGTGCTCTTGGGGAAGTCAATCTGGGTGGTCCCCTACTAGGGGGATCCCGGGGAAGGTCCACCGATAAACTCATCTTT. This translates into CALGEVNLGGPLLGGSRGRSTDKLIF.

With respect to this clone: The protein given by TCRdb reflects a much larger clone and differs at residue 11 from this DNA's translation, likely from a read error; the protein shown is the DNA's translation. The rearrangement links TRDV1 to TRDJ1; perhaps TRDD2 as D (5 bases). Germline lookup yields CDR1 TSWWSYY and CDR2 QGS. The CDR3 runs to 17 residues. V dropped 5 bases and J dropped 6 bases, with 25 bases sitting between them. The CDR3 loop reads CALGPTILRPLNYKLIF. CDR3 coding DNA: TGTGCTCTTGGGCCTACCATTCTCCGCCCCCTAAACTATAAACTCATCTTT.

This clone has a handful of counts. A far larger clone differs by one base, so this is likely a read error. Other DNA variants within this sample encode the same CDR3. The V and J genes are TRDV1 and TRDJ1; possibly TRDD2 or TRDD3 for D (6 bases each). CDR1 and CDR2 (germline): TSWWSYY, QGS. This CDR3 has 17 residues. V was cut by 3 bases and J by 7 bases, with 24 bases left in between. The CDR3 coding sequence is TGTGCTCTTGGGGAGCCAGTCCTACGACGGGATAGAGGTAAACTCATCTTT. Protein sequence: CALGEPVLRRDRGKLIF.

As to this clone: The same CDR3 arises from other DNA sequences in this sample as well. The chain recombines TRDV1 with TRDJ1; TRDD3 agrees at 8 bases. The CDR3 sequence is 26 residues long. Trimming took 2 bases from V and 0 from J; bases not matched to a gene: 35. Per the germline V gene, CDR1 is TSWWSYY and CDR2 is QGS. As DNA, the CDR3 is TGTGCTCTTGGGGAATTGGGGCCCGAGCCGCGGGATACGCGGTTCGTCCCGTTCCGGAACACCGATAAACTCATCTTT. As protein: CALGELGPEPRDTRFVPFRNTDKLIF.

This clone was observed a few times. The chain has TRDV1 and TRDJ1, with D tentatively TRDD3 (6 bases). The germline gives CDR1 TSWWSYY, CDR2 QGS. This CDR3 has 17 amino acids. V was shortened by 0 bases and J by 8 bases, with 22 bases between the two germline ends. In DNA, the CDR3 is TGTGCTCTTGGGGAACTACTCGTAGCGGGGGGGAGAGGCAAACTCATCTTT. The encoded protein is CALGELLVAGGRGKLIF.

Note on this clone: The protein TCRdb gives is from a much larger clone and does not agree with this DNA's translation at residue 13, likely a read error; the protein shown here comes from the DNA. This chain connects TRDV1 to TRDJ1, with 8 bases identical to TRDD2. Trimming removed 2 bases from V and 8 bases from J; junction bases left unmatched: 22. This CDR3 has 19 amino acids. Germline V CDR1 and CDR2: TSWWSYY, QGS. CDR3 protein: CALGERPSYRTGFLKKLIF. DNA of the CDR3: TGTGCTCTTGGGGAAAGACCTTCCTATCGTACTGGGTTCTTGAAAAAACTCATCTTT.

By frequency in the sample, this clone is medium-sized. A read error is possible here, since a much larger clone lies one base away. This specimen includes other DNA sequences encoding the same CDR3. The rearrangement joins TRDV1 to TRDJ1; D gene unclear. V dropped 0 bases and J dropped 7 bases, with 18 bases sitting between them. The CDR3 contains 16 residues. Germline-derived CDR1 and CDR2 are TSWWSYY and QGS. CDR3 sequence (DNA): TGTGCTCTTGGGGAACTTTCCCGTCTGAGACCGATTAAACTCATCTTT. As protein: CALGELSRLRPIKLIF.

This clone was detected a few times. This DNA's translation differs at residue 8 from TCRdb's protein, which comes from a much larger clone; a read error is likely, and the protein shown is translated from the DNA. The V and J genes are TRDV1 and TRDJ1, with 9 bases matching TRDD3. Germline V gene lookup returns CDR1 TSWWSYY and CDR2 QGS. Trimming took 2 bases from V and 0 from J; bases not matched to a gene: 13. This CDR3 has 19 residues. The CDR3 coding sequence is TGTGCTCTTGGGGAATCATCACATAGGGGGATACAATACACCGATAAACTCATCTTT. Residues: CALGESSHRGIQYTDKLIF.

A few counts support this clone. Given a much more abundant clone one base away, this may be a read error. The chain recombines TRDV1 with TRDJ1, with D tentatively TRDD3 (6 bases). CDR1 and CDR2 (germline): TSWWSYY, QGS. Trimming removed 2 bases from V and 0 bases from J, with 28 bases in between. The length of the CDR3 is 21 residues. The CDR3 sequence: CALGENKQNPLLGSYTDKLIF. The CDR3, as DNA: TGTGCTCTTGGGGAAAACAAACAAAACCCCCTACTGGGATCGTACACCGATAAACTCATCTTT.

The table lists this clone with a few counts. A far larger clone is off by one base, so a read error is likely. The chain recombines TRDV1 with TRDJ1; 11 nucleotides align to TRDD3. Germline V CDR1 and CDR2: TSWWSYY, QGS. The CDR3 sequence is 22 residues long. J gave up 9 bases and V 0 bases, and 27 bases lay outside the gene matches. The CDR3: CALGELRASPRRWGIRRSQLIF. The CDR3 region has the DNA TGTGCTCTTGGGGAACTTCGAGCGTCTCCCCGGAGGTGGGGGATACGCCGTTCCCAACTCATCTTT.